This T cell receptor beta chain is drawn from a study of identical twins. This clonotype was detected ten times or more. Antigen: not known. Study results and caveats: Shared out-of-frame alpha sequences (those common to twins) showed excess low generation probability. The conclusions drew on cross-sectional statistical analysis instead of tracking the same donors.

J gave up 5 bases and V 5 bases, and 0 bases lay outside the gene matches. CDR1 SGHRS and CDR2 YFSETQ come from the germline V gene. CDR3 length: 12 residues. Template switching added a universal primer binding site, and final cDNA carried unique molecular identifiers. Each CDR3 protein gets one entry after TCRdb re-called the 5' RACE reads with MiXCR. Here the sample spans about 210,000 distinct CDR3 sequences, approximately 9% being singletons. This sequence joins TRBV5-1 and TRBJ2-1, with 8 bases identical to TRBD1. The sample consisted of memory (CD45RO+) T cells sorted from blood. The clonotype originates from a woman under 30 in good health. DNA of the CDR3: TGCGCCAGCAGACAGGGGGACAATGAGCAGTTCTTC. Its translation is CASRQGDNEQFF.